The following is a T cell receptor (beta chain) sequence with its context. Its antigen is currently unknown. The data were taken from a study of graft-versus-host responses after intestinal transplantation. With V trimmed by 0 bases and J by 4 bases, 9 bases remained unmatched. The V gene's germline CDR1 is SGHDT and CDR2 YYEEEE. The CDR3 loop spans 18 amino acids. The table came from immunoSEQ multiplex PCR; TCRdb's copy has only in-frame clones and leaves some out. The sample has approximately 49,000 clones, approximately 95% seen once; the top ten hold around 0.25%. The origin of this receptor is a human donor who was the organ donor for an intestinal transplant. Sequencing was performed on unstimulated CD8+ T cells sorted from spleen or lymph node cells, taken before transplant. The chain uses TRBV5-6 and TRBJ2-3; 12 bases fit TRBD2. The CDR3 loop is CASSLATSGGVGADTQYF. CDR3 nucleotide sequence: TGTGCCAGCAGCTTGGCGACTAGCGGGGGTGTGGGGGCAGATACGCAGTATTTT.